The 3 T cell receptor beta chains given below trace back to one sample, sequenced in a study of cytomegalovirus exposure and HLA in healthy donors. Use of 60 Vbeta and 13 Jbeta primers characterized the PCR. Measured with immunoSEQ multiplex PCR; TCRdb has only the in-frame clones, and not every one. The table includes approximately 150,000 clones, roughly 77% detected once. Sequences were obtained from PBMCs. All receptors derive from a male donor in good health and CMV-seronegative.

The V gene is TRBV7-2, the J gene TRBJ2-2; D is perhaps TRBD2 (5 bases). Per germline, CDR1 SGHTA and CDR2 FQGNSA. V was clipped by 1 base and J by 6 bases, with 15 bases between them. The CDR3 is 16 amino acids. For the CDR3, the DNA is TGTGCCAGCAGCTTAGGGAGCGGAAGGTTCGCCGGGGAGCTGTTTTTT. As protein: CASSLGSGRFAGELFF.

The chain uses TRBV5-1 and TRBJ1-1; 10 bases map to TRBD1. Germline V gene lookup returns CDR1 SGHRS and CDR2 YFSETQ. Germline trimming cut 4 bases from V and 4 bases from J; bases unmatched to any gene: 7. The CDR3 sequence is 15 residues long. The CDR3: CASSNDRGRGTEAFF. In DNA form, the CDR3 reads TGCGCCAGCAGCAACGACAGGGGGCGCGGCACTGAAGCTTTCTTT. Full variable domain (remainder filled in from reference TRBV5-1 and TRBJ1-1): KAGVTQTPRYLIKTRGQQVTLSCSPISGHRSVSWYQQTPGQGLQFLFEYFSETQRNKGNFPGRFSGRQFSNSRSEMNVSTLELGDSALYLCASSNDRGRGTEAFFGQGTRLTVV.

The chain carries TRBV7-6 and TRBJ2-1, with 8 positions matching TRBD1. Trimming removed 2 bases from V and 8 bases from J; junction bases left unmatched: 11. The length of the CDR3 is 16 residues. CDR1 and CDR2 (germline): SGHVS, FNYEAQ. CDR3 loop: CASSLQTGAPSDEQFF. Here the CDR3 DNA reads TGTGCCAGCAGCTTACAGACAGGGGCCCCCTCCGATGAGCAGTTCTTC.